The clone carrying this T cell receptor (beta chain) was recorded only once. Antigen: not known. Deletions cut 3 bases from V and 7 bases from J, with 18 bases between. There are 15 residues in the CDR3. The germline CDR1 and CDR2 sequences are SGHNT and YENEEA. Described time point: peripheral blood 6 weeks after treatment start. The data originate from a study of PD-L1 blockade in urothelial cancer. Whole-study context: Median T cell yield per blood sample was about 140,000 cells. Study findings and constraints: Pretreatment TCR clonality in blood under the median foretold superior survival. Tumor-associated clones in the blood of durable-benefit patients grew more at 3 weeks.

Profiling relied on immunoSEQ multiplex PCR, and the TCRdb table lists in-frame clones only, not all of them. The sample records around 62,000 clones, almost 90% being singletons. The TCR sequence derives from a man in his sixties with urothelial cancer. The genes are TRBV11-3 and TRBJ1-1; D perhaps matches TRBD1 (6 bases). The starting material was PBMCs, obtained around atezolizumab (anti-PD-L1) treatment. DNA for the CDR3: TGTGCCAGCAGCTTCTTGGGGGCCTCGGTTGGTGAAGCTTTCTTT. This codes for CASSFLGASVGEAFF.